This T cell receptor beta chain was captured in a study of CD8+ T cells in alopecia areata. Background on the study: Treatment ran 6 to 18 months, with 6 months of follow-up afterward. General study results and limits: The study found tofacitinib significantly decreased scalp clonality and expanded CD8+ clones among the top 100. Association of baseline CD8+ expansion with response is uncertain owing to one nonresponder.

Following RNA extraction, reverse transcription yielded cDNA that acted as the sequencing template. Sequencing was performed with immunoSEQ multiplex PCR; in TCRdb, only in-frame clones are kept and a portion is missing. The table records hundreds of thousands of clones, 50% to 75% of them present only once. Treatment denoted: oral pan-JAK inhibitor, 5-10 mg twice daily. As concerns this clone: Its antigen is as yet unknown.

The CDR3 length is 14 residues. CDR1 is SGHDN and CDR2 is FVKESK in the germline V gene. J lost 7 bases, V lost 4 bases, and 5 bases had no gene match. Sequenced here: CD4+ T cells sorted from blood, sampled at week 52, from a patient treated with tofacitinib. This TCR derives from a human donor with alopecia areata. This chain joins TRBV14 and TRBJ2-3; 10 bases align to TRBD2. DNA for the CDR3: TGTGCCAGCAGCCGCAGCGGGGGGGCCAATACGCAGTATTTT. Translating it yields CASSRSGGANTQYF.